The next 5 T cell receptor beta chains were all read from a single sample in a study of preoperative IRX-2 immunotherapy in early breast cancer. Treatment described: preoperative locoregional IRX-2 cytokine immunotherapy. TCRdb keeps only in-frame clones here, not all; method: immunoSEQ multiplex PCR. The table shows tens of thousands of clones, with 90% to 95% occurring only once. Sampling was performed from a patient treated with IRX-2 immunotherapy. These receptors were taken from a human donor with breast cancer.

The chain links TRBV18 to TRBJ1-2, with D possibly matching TRBD1 (5 bases). This CDR3 comprises 15 residues. Germline V lookup: CDR1 KGHSH, CDR2 LQKENI. V lost 3 bases, J lost 2 bases, and 13 bases lay in between. CDR3 sequence reads: CASSPPLRGNYGYTF. The CDR3 bases are TGTGCCAGCTCACCGCCACTGAGGGGCAACTATGGCTACACCTTC. The full variable domain, completed using reference TRBV18 and TRBJ1-2, is NAGVMQNPRHLVRRRGQEARLRCSPMKGHSHVYWYRQLPEEGLKFMVYLQKENIIDESGMPKERFSAEFPKEGPSILRIQQVVRGDSAAYFCASSPPLRGNYGYTFGSGTRLTVV.

Only one count was recorded for this clone. The V gene is TRBV28, the J gene TRBJ2-5; 12 bases agree with TRBD2. V trimming: 5 bases; J trimming: 4 bases; junction bases outside the gene matches: 8. The CDR3 has 16 amino acids. Germline lookup yields CDR1 MDHEN and CDR2 SYDVKM. The CDR3 nucleotides are TGTGCCAGCAGTCAGCTGACTAGCGGGAGTGGAGAGACCCAGTACTTC. It translates to CASSQLTSGSGETQYF.

The rearrangement uses TRBV29-1 and TRBJ2-3; D might be TRBD2 (6 bases). With 7 bases removed from V and 0 bases from J, the gap between germline ends came to 17 bases. Germline CDR1 is SQVTM and CDR2 is ANQGSEA. The CDR3 sequence is 15 residues long. As DNA, the CDR3 is TGCAGCGCTGGGACTCTACTAGCTAGCACAGATACGCAGTATTTT. Protein product: CSAGTLLASTDTQYF.

This clone was observed a single time. This chain joins TRBV11-3 and TRBJ2-7, with D possibly matching TRBD2 (6 bases). Germline V gene lookup returns CDR1 SGHNT and CDR2 YENEEA. V was clipped by 0 bases and J by 6 bases, with 12 bases between them. The CDR3 has 14 residues. The CDR3 loop reads CASSLDLASGEQYF. The CDR3 DNA follows: TGTGCCAGCAGCTTAGATCTAGCGTCGGGCGAGCAGTACTTC.

This sequence joins TRBV2 and TRBJ2-5; 11 bases are shared with TRBD2. This CDR3 has 15 amino acids. J gave up 5 bases and V 4 bases, and 6 bases lay outside the gene matches. CDR1 SNHLY and CDR2 FYNNEI come from the germline V gene. CDR3 sequence (DNA): TGTGCCAGCAGTGTACTAGCGGGAGCGGGGGAGACCCAGTACTTC. Translating gives CASSVLAGAGETQYF.